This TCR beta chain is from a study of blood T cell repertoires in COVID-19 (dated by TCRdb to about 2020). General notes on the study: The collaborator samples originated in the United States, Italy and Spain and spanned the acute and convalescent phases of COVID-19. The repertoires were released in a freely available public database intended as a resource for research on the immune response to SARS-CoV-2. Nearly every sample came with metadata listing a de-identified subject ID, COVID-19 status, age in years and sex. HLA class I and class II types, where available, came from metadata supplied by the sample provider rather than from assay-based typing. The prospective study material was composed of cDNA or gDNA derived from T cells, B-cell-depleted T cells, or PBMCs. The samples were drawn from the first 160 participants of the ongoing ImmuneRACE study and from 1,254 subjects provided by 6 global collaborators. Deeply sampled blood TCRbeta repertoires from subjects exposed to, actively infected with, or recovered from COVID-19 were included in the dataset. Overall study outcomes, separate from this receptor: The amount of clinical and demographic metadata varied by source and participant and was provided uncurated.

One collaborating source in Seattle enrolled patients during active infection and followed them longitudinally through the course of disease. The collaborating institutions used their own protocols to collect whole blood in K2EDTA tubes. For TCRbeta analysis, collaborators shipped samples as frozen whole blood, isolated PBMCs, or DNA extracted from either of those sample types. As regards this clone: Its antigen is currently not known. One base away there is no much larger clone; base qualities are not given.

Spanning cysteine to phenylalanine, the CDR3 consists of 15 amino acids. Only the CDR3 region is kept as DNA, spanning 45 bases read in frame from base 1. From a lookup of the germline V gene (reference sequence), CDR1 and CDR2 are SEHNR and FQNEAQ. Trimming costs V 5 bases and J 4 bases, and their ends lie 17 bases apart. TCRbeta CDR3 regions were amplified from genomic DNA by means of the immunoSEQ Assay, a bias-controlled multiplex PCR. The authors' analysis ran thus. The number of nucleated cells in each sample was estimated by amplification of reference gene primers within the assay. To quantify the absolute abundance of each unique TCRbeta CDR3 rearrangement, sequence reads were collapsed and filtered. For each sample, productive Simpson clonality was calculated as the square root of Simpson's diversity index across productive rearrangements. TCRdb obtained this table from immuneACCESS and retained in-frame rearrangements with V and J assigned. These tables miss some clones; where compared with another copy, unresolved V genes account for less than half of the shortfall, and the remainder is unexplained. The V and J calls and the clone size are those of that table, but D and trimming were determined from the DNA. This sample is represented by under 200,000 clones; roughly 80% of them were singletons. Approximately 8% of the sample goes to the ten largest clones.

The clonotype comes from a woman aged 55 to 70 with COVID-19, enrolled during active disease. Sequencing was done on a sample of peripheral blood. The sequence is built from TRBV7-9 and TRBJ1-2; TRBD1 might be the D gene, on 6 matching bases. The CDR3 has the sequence CASSQGGRKGYGYTF. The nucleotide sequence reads TGTGCCAGCAGCCAAGGGGGACGGAAAGGCTATGGCTACACCTTC.